This TCR beta chain was captured by sequencing in a study of CD8 T cells in ankylosing spondylitis. Study-wide results and caveats: Disease-linked clones bore a CD8+ phenotype and were relatively rare in peripheral blood. Ankylosing spondylitis blood appeared to carry a characteristic TCR beta motif of roughly 8 highly homologous variants. Matched ankylosing spondylitis synovial fluid reportedly showed significant enrichment of disease-linked clones.

The CDR3 has 14 amino acids. Trimming took 6 bases from V and 7 from J, leaving 16 bases between them. Germline lookup yields CDR1 SGHTA and CDR2 FQGNSA. Molecular-barcoded quantitative 5'-RACE produced these TCR beta libraries. TCRdb called the 5' RACE reads again in MiXCR, with one record for every CDR3 protein. Of roughly 490,000 distinct CDR3 sequences listed, about 5% are singletons. In its sample, this clonotype was seen many times. As yet, its antigen is unknown. This chain connects TRBV7-2 to TRBJ2-1, with a tentative D call TRBD2 (7 bases). The origin of this receptor is a male donor with ankylosing spondylitis. The sequenced sample was blood, either unsorted or a sorted T cell fraction (not recorded which). The CDR3 DNA sequence: TGTGCCAGCAGAATAGGGGGGGCCGGGAATGAGCAGTTCTTC. This encodes CASRIGGAGNEQFF.